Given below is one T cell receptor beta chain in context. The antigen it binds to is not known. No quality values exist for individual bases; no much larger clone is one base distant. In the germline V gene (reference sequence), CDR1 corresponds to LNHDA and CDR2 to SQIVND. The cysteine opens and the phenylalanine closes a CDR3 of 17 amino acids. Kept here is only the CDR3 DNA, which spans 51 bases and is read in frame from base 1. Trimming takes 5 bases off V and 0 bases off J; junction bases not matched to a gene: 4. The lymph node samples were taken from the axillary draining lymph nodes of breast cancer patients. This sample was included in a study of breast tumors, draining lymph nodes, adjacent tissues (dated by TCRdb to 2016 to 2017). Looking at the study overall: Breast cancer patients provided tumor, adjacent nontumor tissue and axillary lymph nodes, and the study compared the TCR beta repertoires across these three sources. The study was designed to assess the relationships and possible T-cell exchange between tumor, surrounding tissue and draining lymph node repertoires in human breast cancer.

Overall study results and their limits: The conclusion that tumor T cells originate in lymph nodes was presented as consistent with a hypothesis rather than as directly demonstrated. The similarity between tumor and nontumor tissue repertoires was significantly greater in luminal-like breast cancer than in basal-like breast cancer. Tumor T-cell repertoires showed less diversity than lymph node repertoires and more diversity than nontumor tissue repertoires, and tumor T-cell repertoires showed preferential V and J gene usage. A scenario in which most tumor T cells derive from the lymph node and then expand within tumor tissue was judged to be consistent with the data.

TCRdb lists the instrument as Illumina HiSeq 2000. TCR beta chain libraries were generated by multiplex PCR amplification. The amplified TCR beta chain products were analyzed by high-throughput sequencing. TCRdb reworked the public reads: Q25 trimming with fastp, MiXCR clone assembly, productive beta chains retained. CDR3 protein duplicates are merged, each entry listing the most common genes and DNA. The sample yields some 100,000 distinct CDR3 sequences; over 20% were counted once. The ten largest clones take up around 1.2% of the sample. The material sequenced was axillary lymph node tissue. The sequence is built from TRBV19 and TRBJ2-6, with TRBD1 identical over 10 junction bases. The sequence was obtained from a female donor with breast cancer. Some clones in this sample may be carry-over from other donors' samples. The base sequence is TGTGCCAGTAGTCTAAGGGACAGGGGCTCTGGGGCCAACGTCCTGACTTTC. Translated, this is CASSLRDRGSGANVLTF.